Sequencing of this T cell receptor beta chain was carried out in a study of blood T cell repertoires in COVID-19. Study in general: The United States, Italy and Spain provided the acute and convalescent COVID-19 samples.

V gave up 6 bases and J gave up 7 bases, with 16 bases separating them. The CDR3 has 14 amino acids. CDR1 is SNHLY and CDR2 is FYNNEI in the germline V gene. Generated by immunoSEQ multiplex PCR, the TCRdb table keeps only in-frame clones and is missing some. The data contain 200,000 or so clones, 80% to 95% of them singletons. The origin of this receptor is a man in his fifties or sixties with COVID-19, enrolled during active disease. Specimen: peripheral blood. J is TRBJ2-1 and V is TRBV2; D is unresolved. The DNA of the CDR3 is TGTGCCAGCAGCAGTCCTCCCCCTGAAAATGAGCAGTTCTTC. Its translation: CASSSPPPENEQFF.